The TCR beta chain described here comes from a study of cytomegalovirus exposure and HLA in healthy donors (dated by TCRdb to 2016 to 2017). About the investigation overall: According to an earlier analysis of a few hundred of the donors, about 179 million T cells yielded roughly 110 million unique TCR beta sequences and 276 Gb of sequence data. An early release covering 500 to 750 HLA-typed donors comprised 250 to 350 gigabases of sequencing data and tens of millions of unique TCR sequences. Of the roughly 400 genotyped donors, around 81% fell in the genetic ancestry cluster associated with self-reported Caucasian donors. The study aimed to test whether signatures of past pathogen exposure could be identified by cataloging public T cell receptors. The study profiled the T cell repertoires of about 640 subjects by immunosequencing and related them to cytomegalovirus serostatus. A separate validation cohort of roughly 130 different subjects was used in addition to the approximately 640-subject first cohort. To predict cytomegalovirus infection status, the study combined high-throughput TCR immunosequencing, statistical association of individual TCRs with disease status, and machine learning. A later analysis re-analyzed previously published TCR beta repertoires from about 600 donors and added high-resolution HLA genotyping to study TCR occurrence patterns. In the later analysis, no new phenotypic data were used to find candidate immune exposures; instead, reliance was placed on TCR beta sequences and their occurrence across donors. An earlier analysis of about 620 of the donors applied high-throughput TCR beta sequencing to assess whether each TCR beta V gene segment acted as functional or pseudogenic. Donor age, sex, ethnicity and CMV serostatus were compiled together with the repertoire data. In a later genetic analysis, genome-wide SNP genotypes for about three fifths of the roughly 670 donors were used, and that subset was treated as a discovery cohort. All discovery cohort repertoires had been generated using a single sequencing platform. Class I and class II HLA loci were covered by the typing at four-digit resolution. The number of donors typed differed by locus, with 629-630 for A, B, C, DRB1 and DQB1, approximately 500 for DQA1, 600 to 610 for DPA1, and 450 to 480 for DPB1. Roughly 5 DR-DQ haplotypes were handled as single units for association and clustering because linkage in the cohort was strong. Among 300 to 500 genotyped donors of the cohort, an average of roughly 230,000 unique TCR beta nucleotide sequences was sequenced per donor, of which about 18% were non-productive.

The table lists this clone with a few counts. It has no known antigen specificity. It has no much larger one-base neighbor in the sample; base qualities were not kept. Results the study describes overall, beyond this receptor: A further reported finding was that TCR beta sequences accurately predicted the HLA-A and HLA-B alleles for most subjects in the first cohort. In a later analysis, 15,000 to 20,000 TCR beta sequences were associated with specific HLA alleles at a false discovery rate of 0.05. While some public TCRs were present in many individuals, most TCR sequences turned up only very rarely across donors. In this cohort, only TCR beta chains were sequenced, and detectable features were limited by the absence of alpha or paired-chain data. According to a later analysis, parvovirus B19, influenza, CMV and Epstein-Barr virus appeared linked to several top co-occurrence clusters. A few of the identified cytomegalovirus-associated TCR beta chains were confirmed in vitro to be specific for cytomegalovirus antigens. In an earlier analysis of about 600 of the donors, most TCR beta V segments appeared in productive rearrangements about 90% or about 30% of the time, broadly matching IMGT annotations. In a later analysis, HLA-associated TCR beta chains were found to be more clonally expanded and to have lower generation probabilities than equally common non-associated chains. Linkage disequilibrium might explain the correlated functional status among segregating V segments, but an unknown experimental factor could not be ruled out. Because counts were too low, about 18 rarely observed V segments, including chromosome 9 orphons, were excluded from the earlier analysis of several hundred of the donors. In a later genetic analysis, fewer N-insertions in productive TCRs were reported among donors in an Asian-associated ancestry cluster than the roughly 700-donor mean. Because HLA typing was unavailable for some donors at each locus, only the typed subset was used in association tests. A later analysis found that TCR association rates varied across HLA loci, with DRB1 alleles showing the most associated TCRs and HLA-C alleles the fewest. The classifier was reported to diagnose cytomegalovirus status with high specificity and sensitivity in both the original cohort and the validation cohort. CMV serostatus was the only immune exposure information available for the cohort. A cluster of highly shared sequence variants was judged likely to represent a technical artifact of the sequencing pipeline. According to the authors, the approach could potentially be generalized to other disease states and immunological phenotypes. The study listed approximately 150 TCR beta chains as associated with cytomegalovirus. The 87-base-pair reads could not distinguish some IMGT-functional V segments, including TRBV6-2 and TRBV6-3, so those segments were excluded. Strong co-occurrence of HLA alleles, especially DR and DQ, made assigning TCR associations to individual alleles difficult. In a later analysis, most CMV-associated TCR beta chains were found to appear HLA-restricted, with HLA associations seemingly driven largely by CMV exposure. The presence/absence analyses assumed that sequencing depth was roughly uniform across donors, and that assumption may not be true. V-gene and J-gene trimming of TCR beta chains was associated with a missense DCLRE1C variant in a later genetic analysis, and the association was replicated in an independent cohort.

The cohort was made up of 500 to 850 healthy bone marrow donors. At the time of sampling, every cohort member was nominally healthy, though immune exposures that went unrecorded were likely present. The donor tested CMV seronegative, placing the donor among the roughly 400 seronegative members of the cohort. A peripheral blood sample was collected from each donor, and TCR beta sequencing was performed on peripheral blood mononuclear cells. The Qiagen DNeasy Blood Extraction Kit was used to extract genomic DNA from the blood cell samples. Receptors were amplified or captured by the immunoSEQ multiplex PCR assay. For the multiplex PCR, a mixture combining 60 forward primers for TCR Vbeta segments and 13 reverse primers for TCR Jbeta segments was used. The CDR3 region of rearranged TCR beta genes was amplified from genomic DNA by a multiplex PCR assay. The Illumina HiSeq System was used to sequence the amplified TCR beta libraries as 87-base-pair reads. As for the original processing: Across the 700 or so repertoires, a later analysis counted tens of millions of unique TCR beta chains, roughly 11 million of which were shared by at least two donors. A nearest-neighbor algorithm error-corrected the raw reads and collapsed the reads into unique sequences, merging closely related sequences to remove PCR and sequencing errors. Alignment of CDR3 sequences to IMGT reference sequences was used to assign V, D and J gene segments. For a sequence to be retained, a match of at least six nucleotides was required to both a V gene segment and a J gene segment. Rearrangements were classified as productive when the CDR3 lacked stop codons and remained in frame with V and J, and all other rearrangements were classified as non-productive. Following IMGT convention, CDR3 was defined as the stretch from the second conserved V-encoded cysteine up to the conserved J-encoded phenylalanine. In an earlier analysis of more than 550 of the donors, sequences lacking an unambiguous match to a single V gene segment were excluded. An earlier analysis of several hundred of the donors called V segments functional above 56.7% productive rearrangements and segregating when the between-donor standard deviation exceeded 5%. A statistical classification framework was developed to diagnose cytomegalovirus status using the catalog of TCR beta chain sequences. In a later analysis, V and J genes were assigned by comparing TCR nucleotide sequences against IMGT/GENE-DB human TR gene sequences. Using the TCRdist pipeline, a later analysis assigned CDR3 sequences along with most-parsimonious VDJ recombination scenarios. In a later analysis, each TCR beta chain was defined by its CDR3 amino acid sequence together with its V-gene family, and reads without a unique V-gene family were excluded. A later analysis removed 592 highly shared, low-generation-probability nucleotide sequences to deal with suspected cross-contamination and a sequencing artifact. A later analysis calculated a clonal expansion index for each public chain from normalized within-repertoire ranks of inferred template counts. In a later analysis, generation probabilities were computed using a VDJ recombination model fitted to out-of-frame rearrangements, and the results were checked against IGoR. In a later analysis, TCR-TCR, TCR-HLA and TCR-CMV co-occurrence was scored with hypergeometric tests, and a repertoire-size bias correction was applied to TCR pairs. A later analysis estimated false discovery rates by permuting HLA or CMV assignments 20 times. In a later analysis, co-occurring TCRs were grouped using DBSCAN, with TCRdist sequence similarity added in when clustering inside HLA-allele-positive subsets. Co-occurrence clustering excluded repertoires with fewer than 30,000 or more than 120,000 public chains, plus five with anomalous nucleotide sharing. Sourced from immuneACCESS, this table was stored by TCRdb with only in-frame sequences that have V and J called. A share of the clones is absent; for the studies checked, an unresolved V gene accounts for under half, and the remainder has no known explanation. From that table come the V and J calls and clone size; the DNA was used to work out D and trimming. For this sample there are 150,000 to 200,000 clones; about 87% appear just once. Approximately 1.9% of the sample lies in the top ten.

CDR3 length: 17 amino acids, cysteine to phenylalanine. Of the read, only the CDR3 DNA is kept; its 51 bases are in frame from base 1. V lost 4 bases and J lost 0 bases, and the count of bases not matched to a germline gene is 11. Via the germline V gene, CDR1 is LGHNA and CDR2 YNFKEQ. The clonotype originates from a young woman in good health and CMV-seronegative. The chain is made from TRBV4-2 and TRBJ2-5; 7 middle bases align to TRBD1. Sequenced sample: PBMCs. The nucleotide sequence is given as TGTGCCAGCAGCCCCGAAGAAGCCGGGACAGACCAAGAGACCCAGTACTTC. The resulting protein is CASSPEEAGTDQETQYF.